This paragraph reports one T cell receptor (beta chain). Other DNA sequences in the sample encode the same CDR3. Here immunoSEQ multiplex PCR was the method, and the copy in TCRdb shows in-frame clones only, minus some. The sample contains 200,000 to 250,000 clones, roughly 86% of which appear only once. V was shortened by 3 bases and J by 4 bases, with 13 bases between the two germline ends. The CDR3 extends over 15 amino acids. CDR1 and CDR2 from the germline V gene are SGHVS and FQNEAQ. The data derive from a study of blood T cell repertoires in COVID-19. The TCR was taken from a woman between 55 and 75 years old with acute or convalescent COVID-19. This sequence joins TRBV7-8 and TRBJ1-5; tentatively, D is TRBD1 (5 bases). The specimen was peripheral blood. CDR3 DNA: TGTGCCAGCAGCTTGCCCGGGGGAGGTAATCAGCCCCAGCATTTT. This gives the protein CASSLPGGGNQPQHF.